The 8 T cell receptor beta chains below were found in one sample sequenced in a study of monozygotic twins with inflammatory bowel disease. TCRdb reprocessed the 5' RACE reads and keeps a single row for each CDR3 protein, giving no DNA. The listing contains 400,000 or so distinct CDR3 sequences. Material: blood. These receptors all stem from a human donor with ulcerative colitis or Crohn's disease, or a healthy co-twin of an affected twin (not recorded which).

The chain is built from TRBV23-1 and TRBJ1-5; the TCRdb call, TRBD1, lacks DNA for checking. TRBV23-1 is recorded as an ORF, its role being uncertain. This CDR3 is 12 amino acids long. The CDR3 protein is CAPGQLNQPQHF.

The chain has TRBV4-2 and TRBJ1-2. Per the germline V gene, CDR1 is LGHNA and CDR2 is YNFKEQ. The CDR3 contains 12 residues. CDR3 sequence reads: CASSQLSTAYTF.

The CDR3 protein is CASSFALSHNEQFF. The rearrangement uses TRBV12-3 or TRBV12-4 and TRBJ2-1. This CDR3 has 14 amino acids.

CDR3 protein: CASSDRLWTSNYGYTF. This chain uses TRBV6-1 with TRBJ1-2. This CDR3 comprises 16 residues. CDR1 and CDR2 from the germline V gene are MNHNS and SASEGT.

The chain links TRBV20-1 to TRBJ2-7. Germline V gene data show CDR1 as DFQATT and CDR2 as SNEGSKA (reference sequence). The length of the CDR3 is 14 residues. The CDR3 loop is CSASKLRNAYEQYF.

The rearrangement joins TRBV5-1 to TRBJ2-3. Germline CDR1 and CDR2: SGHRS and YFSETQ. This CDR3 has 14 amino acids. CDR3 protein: CASSRTAGTDTQYF.

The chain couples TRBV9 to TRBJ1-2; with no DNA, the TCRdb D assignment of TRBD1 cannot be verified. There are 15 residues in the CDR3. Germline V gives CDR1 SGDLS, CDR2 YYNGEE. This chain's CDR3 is CASSVGTGTRYGYTF.

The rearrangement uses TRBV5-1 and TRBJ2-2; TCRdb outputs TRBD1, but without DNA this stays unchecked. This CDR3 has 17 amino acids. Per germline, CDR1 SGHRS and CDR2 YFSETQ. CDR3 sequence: CASSLAAAGGRTGELFF.